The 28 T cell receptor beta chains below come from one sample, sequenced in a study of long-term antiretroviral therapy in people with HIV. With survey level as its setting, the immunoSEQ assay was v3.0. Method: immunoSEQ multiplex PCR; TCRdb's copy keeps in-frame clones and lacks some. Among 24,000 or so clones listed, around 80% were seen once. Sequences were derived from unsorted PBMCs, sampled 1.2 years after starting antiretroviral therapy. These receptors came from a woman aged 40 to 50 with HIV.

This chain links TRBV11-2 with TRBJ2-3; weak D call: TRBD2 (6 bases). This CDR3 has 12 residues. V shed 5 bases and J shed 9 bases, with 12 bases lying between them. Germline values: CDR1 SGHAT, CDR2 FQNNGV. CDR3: CASSPTSITQYF. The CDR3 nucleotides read TGTGCCAGCAGCCCGACTAGTATCACGCAGTATTTT.

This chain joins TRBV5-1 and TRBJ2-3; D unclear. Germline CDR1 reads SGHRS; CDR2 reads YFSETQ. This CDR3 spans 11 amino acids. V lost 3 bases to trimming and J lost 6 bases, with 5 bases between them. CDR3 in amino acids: CASSSPDTQYF. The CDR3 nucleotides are TGCGCCAGCAGCTCTCCGGATACGCAGTATTTT. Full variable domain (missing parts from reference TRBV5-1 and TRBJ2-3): KAGVTQTPRYLIKTRGQQVTLSCSPISGHRSVSWYQQTPGQGLQFLFEYFSETQRNKGNFPGRFSGRQFSNSRSEMNVSTLELGDSALYLCASSSPDTQYFGPGTRLTVL.

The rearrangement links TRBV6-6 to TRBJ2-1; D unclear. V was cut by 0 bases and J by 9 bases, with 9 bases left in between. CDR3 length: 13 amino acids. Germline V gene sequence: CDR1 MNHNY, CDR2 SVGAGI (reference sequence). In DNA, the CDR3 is TGTGCCAGCAGTTACTCGGAATCACCTGAGCAGTTCTTC. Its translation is CASSYSESPEQFF.

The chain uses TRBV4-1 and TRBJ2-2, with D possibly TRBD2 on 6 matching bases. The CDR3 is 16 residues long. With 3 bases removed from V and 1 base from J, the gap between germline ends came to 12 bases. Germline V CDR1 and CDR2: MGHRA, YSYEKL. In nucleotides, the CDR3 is TGCGCCAGCAGCCATTACCTTAGCGGGAACACCGGGGAGCTGTTTTTT. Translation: CASSHYLSGNTGELFF.

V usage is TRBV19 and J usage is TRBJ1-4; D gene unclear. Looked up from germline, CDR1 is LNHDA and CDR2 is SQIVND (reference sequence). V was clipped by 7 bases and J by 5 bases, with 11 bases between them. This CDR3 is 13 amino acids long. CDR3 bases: TGTGCCAGTAAGAATCTGAAGAATGAAAAACTGTTTTTT. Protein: CASKNLKNEKLFF.

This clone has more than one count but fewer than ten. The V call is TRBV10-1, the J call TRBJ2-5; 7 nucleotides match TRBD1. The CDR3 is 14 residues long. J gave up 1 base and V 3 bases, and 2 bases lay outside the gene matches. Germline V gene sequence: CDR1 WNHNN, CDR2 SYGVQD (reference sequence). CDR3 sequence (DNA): TGCGCCAGCAGTGAAGGGGGCGGCCAAGAGACCCAGTACTTC. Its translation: CASSEGGGQETQYF.

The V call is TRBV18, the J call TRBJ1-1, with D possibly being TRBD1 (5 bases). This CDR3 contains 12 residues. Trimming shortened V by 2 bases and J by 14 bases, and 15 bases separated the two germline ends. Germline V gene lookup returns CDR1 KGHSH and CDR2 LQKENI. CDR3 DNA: TGTGCCAGCTCACCAGGGACGGGGCGCGGGTTCTTT. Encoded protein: CASSPGTGRGFF. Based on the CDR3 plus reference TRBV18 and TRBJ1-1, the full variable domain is NAGVMQNPRHLVRRRGQEARLRCSPMKGHSHVYWYRQLPEEGLKFMVYLQKENIIDESGMPKERFSAEFPKEGPSILRIQQVVRGDSAAYFCASSPGTGRGFFGQGTRLTVV.

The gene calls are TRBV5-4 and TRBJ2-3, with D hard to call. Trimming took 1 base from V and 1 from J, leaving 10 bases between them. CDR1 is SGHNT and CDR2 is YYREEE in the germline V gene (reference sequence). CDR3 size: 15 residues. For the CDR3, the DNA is TGTGCCAGCAGCTTGTACAGCCGGGGCACAGATACGCAGTATTTT. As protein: CASSLYSRGTDTQYF.

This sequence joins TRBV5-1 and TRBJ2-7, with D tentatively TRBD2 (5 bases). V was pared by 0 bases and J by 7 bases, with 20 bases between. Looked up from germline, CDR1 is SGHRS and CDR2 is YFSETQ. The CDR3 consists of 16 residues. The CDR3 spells CASSLALGPQGREQYF. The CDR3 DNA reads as TGCGCCAGCAGCTTGGCCCTCGGTCCCCAAGGGAGAGAGCAGTACTTC.

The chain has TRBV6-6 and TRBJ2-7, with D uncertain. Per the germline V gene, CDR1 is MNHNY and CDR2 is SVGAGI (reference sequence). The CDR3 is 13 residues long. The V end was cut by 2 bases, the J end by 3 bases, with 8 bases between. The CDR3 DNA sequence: TGTGCCAGCAGTTACGGAATTGGCTACGAGCAGTACTTC. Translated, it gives CASSYGIGYEQYF.

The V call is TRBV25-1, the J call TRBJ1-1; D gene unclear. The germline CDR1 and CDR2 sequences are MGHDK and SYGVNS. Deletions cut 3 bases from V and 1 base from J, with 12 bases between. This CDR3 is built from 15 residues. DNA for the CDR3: TGTGCCAGCAGTGATCCAGCGGACGGGAACACTGAAGCTTTCTTT. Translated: CASSDPADGNTEAFF.

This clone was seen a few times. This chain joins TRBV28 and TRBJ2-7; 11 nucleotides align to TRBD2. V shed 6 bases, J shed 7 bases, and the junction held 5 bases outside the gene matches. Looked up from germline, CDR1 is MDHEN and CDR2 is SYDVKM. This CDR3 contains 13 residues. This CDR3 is CASRLAGEWEQYF. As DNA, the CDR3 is TGTGCCAGCAGACTAGCGGGAGAATGGGAGCAGTACTTC.

The CDR3 here is CASSTGQGIMRVYGYTF. In nucleotides, the CDR3 is TGTGCCAGTAGTACCGGACAGGGAATTATGCGGGTCTATGGCTACACCTTC. The chain has TRBV19 and TRBJ1-2, with 8 bases fitting TRBD1. This CDR3 has 17 amino acids. CDR1 LNHDA and CDR2 SQIVND come from the germline V gene (reference sequence). With V trimmed by 4 bases and J by 4 bases, 14 bases remained unmatched.

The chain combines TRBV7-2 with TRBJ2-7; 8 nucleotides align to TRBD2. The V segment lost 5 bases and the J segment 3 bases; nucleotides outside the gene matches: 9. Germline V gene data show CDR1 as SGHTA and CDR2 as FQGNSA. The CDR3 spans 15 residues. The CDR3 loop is CASSTLPGLVYEQYF. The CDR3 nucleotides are TGTGCCAGCAGCACACTACCGGGACTAGTCTACGAGCAGTACTTC.

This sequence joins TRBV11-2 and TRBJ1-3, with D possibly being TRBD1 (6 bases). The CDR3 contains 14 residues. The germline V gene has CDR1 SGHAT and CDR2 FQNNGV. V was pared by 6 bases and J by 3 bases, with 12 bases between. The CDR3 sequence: CASRNTGSGNTIYF. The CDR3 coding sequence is TGTGCCAGCAGAAATACAGGGAGTGGAAACACCATATATTTT.

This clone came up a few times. CDR3 coding DNA: TGTGCCAGTAGTATCCTGGGACAGGGGGGAACCGGGGAGCTGTTTTTT. Translation gives CASSILGQGGTGELFF. The J gene is TRBJ2-2, the V gene TRBV19, with 11 bases lining up with TRBD1. The ends lost 3 bases at V and 5 bases at J; junction bases unmatched: 5. The germline CDR1 and CDR2 sequences are LNHDA and SQIVND (reference sequence). The CDR3 runs to 16 residues.

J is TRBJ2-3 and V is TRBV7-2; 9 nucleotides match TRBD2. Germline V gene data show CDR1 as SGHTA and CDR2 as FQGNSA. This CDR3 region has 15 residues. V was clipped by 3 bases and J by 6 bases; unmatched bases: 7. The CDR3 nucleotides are TGTGCCAGCAGCTTGCGGGGCGGGGGGGCGGATACGCAGTATTTT. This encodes CASSLRGGGADTQYF.

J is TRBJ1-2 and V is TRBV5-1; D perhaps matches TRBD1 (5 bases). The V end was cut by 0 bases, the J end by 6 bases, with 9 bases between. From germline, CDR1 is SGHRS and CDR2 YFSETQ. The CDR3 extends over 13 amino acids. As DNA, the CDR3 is TGCGCCAGCAGCTTGGGTCAGGGCCATGGCTACACCTTC. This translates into CASSLGQGHGYTF.

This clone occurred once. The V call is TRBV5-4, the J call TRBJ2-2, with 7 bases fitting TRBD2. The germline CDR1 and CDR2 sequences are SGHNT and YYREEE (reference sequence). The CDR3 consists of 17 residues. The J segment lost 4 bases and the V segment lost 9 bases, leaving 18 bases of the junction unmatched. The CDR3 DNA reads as TGTGCCATGTCCCGGCCGGGGGGAGGCGGAGGCACCGGGGAGCTGTTTTTT. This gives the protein CAMSRPGGGGGTGELFF. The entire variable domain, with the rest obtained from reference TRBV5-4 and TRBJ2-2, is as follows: ETGVTQSPTHLIKTRGQQVTLRCSSQSGHNTVSWYQQALGQGPQFIFQYYREEENGRGNFPPRFSGLQFPNYSSELNVNALELDDSALYLCAMSRPGGGGGTGELFFGEGSRLTVL.

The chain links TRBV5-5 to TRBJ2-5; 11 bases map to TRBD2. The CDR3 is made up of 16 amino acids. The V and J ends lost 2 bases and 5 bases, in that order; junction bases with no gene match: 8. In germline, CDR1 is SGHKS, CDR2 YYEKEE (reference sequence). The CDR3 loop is CASSFLAGGARETQYF. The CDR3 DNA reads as TGTGCCAGCAGCTTTCTAGCGGGGGGAGCCCGGGAGACCCAGTACTTC.

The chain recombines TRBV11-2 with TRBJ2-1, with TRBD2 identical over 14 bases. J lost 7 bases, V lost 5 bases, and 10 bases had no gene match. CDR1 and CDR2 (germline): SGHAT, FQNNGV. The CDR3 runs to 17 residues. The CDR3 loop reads CASSRTRTSGGLNEQFF. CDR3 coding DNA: TGTGCCAGCAGCCGAACACGGACTAGCGGGGGGTTGAATGAGCAGTTCTTC.

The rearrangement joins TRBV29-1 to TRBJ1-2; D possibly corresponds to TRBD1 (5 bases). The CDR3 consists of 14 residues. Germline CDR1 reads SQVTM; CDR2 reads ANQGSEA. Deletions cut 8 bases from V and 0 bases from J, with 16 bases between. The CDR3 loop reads CSSSDSSTNYGYTF. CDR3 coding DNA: TGCAGCAGCAGCGACAGTTCAACTAACTATGGCTACACCTTC.

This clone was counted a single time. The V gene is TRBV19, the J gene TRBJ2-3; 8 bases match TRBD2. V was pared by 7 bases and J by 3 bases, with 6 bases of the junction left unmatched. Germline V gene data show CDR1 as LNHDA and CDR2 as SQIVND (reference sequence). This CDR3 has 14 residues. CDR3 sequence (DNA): TGTGCCAGTAAATCCGGGGGGGGGACAGATACGCAGTATTTT. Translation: CASKSGGGTDTQYF.

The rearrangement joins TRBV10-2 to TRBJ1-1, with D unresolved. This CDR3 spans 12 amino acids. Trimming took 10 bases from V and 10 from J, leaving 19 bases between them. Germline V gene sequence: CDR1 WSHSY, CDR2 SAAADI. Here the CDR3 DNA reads TGCGCCACCAGGACCGACTTTTTGGGAGCTTTCTTT. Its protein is CATRTDFLGAFF.

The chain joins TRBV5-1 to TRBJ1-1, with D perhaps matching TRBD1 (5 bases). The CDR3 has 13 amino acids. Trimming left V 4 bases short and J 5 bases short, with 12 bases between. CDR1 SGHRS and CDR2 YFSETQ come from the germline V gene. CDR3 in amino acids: CASSLQAGTEAFF. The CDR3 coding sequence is TGCGCCAGCAGCCTACAGGCGGGGACTGAAGCTTTCTTT.

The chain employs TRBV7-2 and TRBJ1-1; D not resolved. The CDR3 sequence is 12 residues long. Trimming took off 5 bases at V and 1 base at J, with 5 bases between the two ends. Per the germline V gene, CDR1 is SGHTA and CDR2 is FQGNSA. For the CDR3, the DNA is TGTGCCAGCAGCCCACAGAACACTGAAGCTTTCTTT. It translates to CASSPQNTEAFF.

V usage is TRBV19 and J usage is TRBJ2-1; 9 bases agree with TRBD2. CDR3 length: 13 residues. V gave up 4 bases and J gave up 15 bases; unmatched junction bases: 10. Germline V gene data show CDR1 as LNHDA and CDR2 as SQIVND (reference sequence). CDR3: CASSTSLAGVSFF. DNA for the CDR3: TGTGCCAGTAGTACCTCCTTAGCGGGAGTATCGTTCTTC.

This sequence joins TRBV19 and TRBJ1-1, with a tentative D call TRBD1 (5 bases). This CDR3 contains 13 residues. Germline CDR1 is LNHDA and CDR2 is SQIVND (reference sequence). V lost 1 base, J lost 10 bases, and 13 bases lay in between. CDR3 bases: TGTGCCAGTAGTATAGGAGGGCATGGGGGAGCTTTCTTT. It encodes CASSIGGHGGAFF. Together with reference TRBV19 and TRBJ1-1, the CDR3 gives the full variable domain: DGGITQSPKYLFRKEGQNVTLSCEQNLNHDAMYWYRQDPGQGLRLIYYSQIVNDFQKGDIAEGYSVSREKKESFPLTVTSAQKNPTAFYLCASSIGGHGGAFFGQGTRLTVV.